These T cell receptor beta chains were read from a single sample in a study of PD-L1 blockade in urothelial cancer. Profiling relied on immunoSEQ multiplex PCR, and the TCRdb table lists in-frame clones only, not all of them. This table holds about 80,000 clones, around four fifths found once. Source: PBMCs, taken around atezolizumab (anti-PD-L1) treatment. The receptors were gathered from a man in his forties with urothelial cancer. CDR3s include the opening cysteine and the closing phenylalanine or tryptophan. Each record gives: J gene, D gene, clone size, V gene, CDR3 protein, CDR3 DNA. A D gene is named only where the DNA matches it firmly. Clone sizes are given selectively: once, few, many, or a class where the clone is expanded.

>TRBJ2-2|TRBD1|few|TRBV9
CASSVGGQGVRSTGELFF
TGTGCCAGCAGCGTAGGCGGACAGGGGGTAAGGTCCACCGGGGAGCTGTTTTTT
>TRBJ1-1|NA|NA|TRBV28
CASSLSGREAAEAFF
TGTGCCAGCAGTTTATCGGGGAGGGAGGCCGCTGAAGCTTTCTTT
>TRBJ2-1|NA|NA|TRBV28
CASSSRVSNEQFF
TGTGCCAGCAGTTCGAGGGTCAGTAATGAGCAGTTCTTC
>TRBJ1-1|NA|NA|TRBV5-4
CASSLLNTEAFF
TGTGCCAGCAGCTTGCTAAACACTGAAGCTTTCTTT
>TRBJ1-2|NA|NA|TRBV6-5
CASSYDWYGYTF
TGTGCCAGCAGTTACGACTGGTATGGCTACACCTTC
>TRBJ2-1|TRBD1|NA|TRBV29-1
CSVLPGQGVYNEQFF
TGCAGCGTCCTACCGGGACAGGGGGTTTACAATGAGCAGTTCTTC
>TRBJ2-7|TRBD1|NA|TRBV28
CASKTRTGPSYEQYF
TGTGCCAGCAAGACCCGGACAGGGCCCTCCTACGAGCAGTACTTC
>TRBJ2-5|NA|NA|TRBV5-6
CASSFARGQGAGDQYF
TGTGCCAGCAGCTTTGCCCGGGGCCAGGGCGCAGGGGACCAGTACTTC
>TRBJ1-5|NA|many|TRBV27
CASSLRGTSYSNQPQHF
TGTGCCAGCAGTTTAAGGGGCACCTCCTATAGCAATCAGCCCCAGCATTTT
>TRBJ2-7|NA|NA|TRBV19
CASSRGGAEQYF
TGTGCCAGTAGTAGAGGCGGGGCCGAGCAGTACTTC
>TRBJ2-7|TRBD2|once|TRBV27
CASRLAGTYEQYF
TGTGCCAGCAGACTAGCGGGGACCTACGAGCAGTACTTC
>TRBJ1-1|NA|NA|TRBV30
CAWSVGGPTEAFF
TGTGCCTGGAGTGTCGGGGGGCCGACTGAAGCTTTCTTT
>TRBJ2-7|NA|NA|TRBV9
CASSVGQETYEQYF
TGTGCCAGCAGCGTAGGACAGGAGACCTACGAGCAGTACTTC
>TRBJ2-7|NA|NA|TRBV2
CASSRSGGPYEQYF
TGTGCCAGCAGCCGATCTGGGGGCCCCTACGAGCAGTACTTC
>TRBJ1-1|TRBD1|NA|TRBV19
CASSSGGRTEAFF
TGTGCCAGTAGTTCAGGGGGTCGAACTGAAGCTTTCTTT
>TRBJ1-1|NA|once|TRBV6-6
CASSSRGAEAFF
TGTGCCAGCAGCTCTCGGGGGGCTGAAGCTTTCTTT
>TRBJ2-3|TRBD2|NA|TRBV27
CASSTSGSGTDTQYF
TGTGCCAGCAGCACCAGCGGGAGCGGCACAGATACGCAGTATTTT
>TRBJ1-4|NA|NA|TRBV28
CASSLSGANEKLFF
TGTGCCAGCAGTTTATCAGGGGCTAATGAAAAACTGTTTTTT
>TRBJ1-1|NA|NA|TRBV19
CASSIALNRVRNTEAFF
TGTGCCAGTAGTATAGCCCTCAACAGGGTTAGGAACACTGAAGCTTTCTTT
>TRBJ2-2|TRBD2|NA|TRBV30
CAWRAGSPTGELFF
TGTGCCTGGAGAGCGGGATCTCCCACCGGGGAGCTGTTTTTT
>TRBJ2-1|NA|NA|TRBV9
CASSVGVSASNEQFF
TGTGCCAGCAGCGTAGGGGTTAGCGCTAGCAATGAGCAGTTCTTC
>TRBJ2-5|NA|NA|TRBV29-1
CSAGPEGKETQYF
TGCAGCGCCGGCCCTGAGGGTAAAGAGACCCAGTACTTC
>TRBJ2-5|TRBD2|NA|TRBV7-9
CASSPTSGSGETQYF
TGTGCCAGCAGCCCGACTAGCGGGAGTGGAGAGACCCAGTACTTC
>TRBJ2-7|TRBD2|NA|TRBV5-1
CASSSGLVVPYEQYF
TGCGCCAGCAGCTCAGGACTAGTGGTCCCCTACGAGCAGTACTTC
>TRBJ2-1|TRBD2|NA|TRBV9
CASSVEAGARHNEQFF
TGTGCCAGCAGCGTAGAGGCGGGAGCTAGGCACAATGAGCAGTTCTTC
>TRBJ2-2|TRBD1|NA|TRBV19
CATRGTGNMSGELFF
TGTGCCACCAGGGGGACAGGGAATATGTCCGGGGAGCTGTTTTTT
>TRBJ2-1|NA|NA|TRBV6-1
CASSERAGVTYGEQFF
TGTGCCAGCAGTGAACGGGCAGGGGTGACCTACGGTGAGCAGTTCTTC
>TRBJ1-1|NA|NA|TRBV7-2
CASREGWGTEAFF
TGTGCCAGCAGGGAGGGGTGGGGAACTGAAGCTTTCTTT
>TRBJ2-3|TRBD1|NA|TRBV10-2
CASSDRTGQGRDTQYF
TGCGCCAGCAGTGATCGCACGGGACAGGGAAGAGATACGCAGTATTTT
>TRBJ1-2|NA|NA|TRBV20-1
CSAPGSYGYTF
TGCAGTGCGCCCGGGAGCTATGGCTACACCTTC
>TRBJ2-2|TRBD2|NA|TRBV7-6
CASSLVAGGGTGELFF
TGTGCCAGCAGCTTAGTAGCGGGAGGGGGAACCGGGGAGCTGTTTTTT
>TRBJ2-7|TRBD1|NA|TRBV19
CASSIQTGVLLEQYF
TGTGCCAGTAGTATACAGACAGGGGTCCTCCTCGAGCAGTACTTC
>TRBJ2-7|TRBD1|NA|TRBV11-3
CASSRTGFQAYEQYF
TGTGCCAGCAGCAGGACAGGGTTCCAGGCTTACGAGCAGTACTTC
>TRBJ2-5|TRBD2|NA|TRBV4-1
CASSQGREGLQETQYF
TGCGCCAGCAGCCAAGGGCGGGAGGGGCTCCAAGAGACCCAGTACTTC
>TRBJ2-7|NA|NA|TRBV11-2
CASSPERAFYEQYF
TGTGCCAGCAGCCCCGAGAGGGCGTTTTACGAGCAGTACTTC
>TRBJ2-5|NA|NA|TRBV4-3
CASSQTPREETQYF
TGCGCCAGCAGCCAAACTCCCAGGGAAGAGACCCAGTACTTC
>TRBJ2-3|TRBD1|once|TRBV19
CASSPGGGRTDTQYF
TGTGCCAGTAGTCCAGGGGGTGGACGCACAGATACGCAGTATTTT
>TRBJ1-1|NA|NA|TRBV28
CASMSARAEAFF
TGTGCCAGCATGTCTGCGAGGGCTGAAGCTTTCTTT
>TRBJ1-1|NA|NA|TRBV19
CATRQATEAFF
TGTGCCACCCGGCAGGCCACTGAAGCTTTCTTT
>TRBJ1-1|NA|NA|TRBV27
CASSPTSTVPIREAFF
TGTGCCAGCAGTCCAACCTCGACAGTTCCCATAAGGGAAGCTTTCTTT
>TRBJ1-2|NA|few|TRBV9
CASSVGSGRDYGYTF
TGTGCCAGCAGCGTAGGATCAGGGCGTGACTATGGCTACACCTTC
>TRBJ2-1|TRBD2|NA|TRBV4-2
CASSPTSGRANEQFF
TGTGCCAGCAGCCCAACTAGCGGGAGAGCCAATGAGCAGTTCTTC
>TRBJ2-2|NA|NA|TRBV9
CASSQRSGAGELFF
TGTGCCAGCAGCCAACGTAGTGGTGCCGGGGAGCTGTTTTTT